This TCR beta chain is from a study of blood T cell repertoires in COVID-19. The assay was immunoSEQ multiplex PCR, and TCRdb's table has in-frame clones only and misses some. This sample has 200,000 to 250,000 clones; about 84% occur once, and the top ten carry roughly an eighth. Sequencing was carried out using peripheral blood. The sequence derives from a man older than 75 with acute or convalescent COVID-19.

CDR3 nucleotides: TGTGCCAGCAGTTACTCGCGGGTCTCGAACACTGAAGCTTTCTTT. Protein: CASSYSRVSNTEAFF. This chain links TRBV6-2 or TRBV6-3 with TRBJ1-1, with D hard to call. Trimming stripped 0 bases from V and 1 base from J, with 9 bases between. There are 15 residues in the CDR3. Germline loops: CDR1 MNHEY, CDR2 SVGEGT.